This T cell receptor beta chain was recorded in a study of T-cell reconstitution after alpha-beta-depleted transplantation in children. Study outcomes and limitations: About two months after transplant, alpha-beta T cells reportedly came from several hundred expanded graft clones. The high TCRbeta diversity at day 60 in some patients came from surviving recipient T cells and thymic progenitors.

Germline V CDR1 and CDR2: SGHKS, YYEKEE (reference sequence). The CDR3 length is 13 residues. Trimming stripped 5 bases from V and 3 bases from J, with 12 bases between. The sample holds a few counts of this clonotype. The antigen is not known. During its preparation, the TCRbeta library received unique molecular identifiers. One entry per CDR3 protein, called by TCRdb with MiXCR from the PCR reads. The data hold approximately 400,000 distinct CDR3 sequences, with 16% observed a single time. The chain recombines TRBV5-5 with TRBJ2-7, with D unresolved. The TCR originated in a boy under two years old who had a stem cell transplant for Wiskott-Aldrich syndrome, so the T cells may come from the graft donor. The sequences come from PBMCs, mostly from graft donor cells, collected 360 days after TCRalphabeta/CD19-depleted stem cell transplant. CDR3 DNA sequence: TGTGCCAGCAGACCTTGGACGGGCTACGAGCAGTACTTC. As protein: CASRPWTGYEQYF.